The 11 T cell receptor beta chains below come from one sample, sequenced in a study of T-cell reconstitution after alpha-beta-depleted transplantation in children. TCRbeta library preparation incorporated unique molecular identifiers. Using its own MiXCR run on the PCR reads, TCRdb lists one record per CDR3 protein. The sample lists 450,000 to 500,000 distinct CDR3 sequences; under 15% were seen once. Sequences were derived from PBMCs from the stem cell graft donor, sampled from the stem cell graft. These receptors were taken from a human donor who donated a stem cell graft to a child with combined immunodeficiency.

This clonotype appeared a few times. The V and J genes are TRBV28 and TRBJ1-6; D gene ambiguous. The CDR3 runs to 15 residues. CDR1 is MDHEN and CDR2 is SYDVKM in the germline V gene. V lost 5 bases and J lost 3, with 11 bases in between. CDR3 sequence reads: CASSTDAGYNSPLHF. Here the CDR3 DNA reads TGTGCCAGCAGTACTGACGCAGGCTATAATTCACCCCTCCACTTT.

The chain links TRBV4-2 to TRBJ2-3; TRBD1 might be the D (6 bases). Germline CDR1 is LGHNA and CDR2 is YNFKEQ. V was shortened by 0 bases and J by 2 bases, with 15 bases between the two germline ends. CDR3 length: 17 residues. This CDR3 reads CASSQDQGRTHTDTQYF. CDR3 nucleotide sequence: TGTGCCAGCAGCCAAGACCAGGGGAGAACCCACACAGATACGCAGTATTTT.

This clonotype was counted ten times or more. The chain couples TRBV12-3 or TRBV12-4 to TRBJ2-7, with 7 positions matching TRBD1. This CDR3 has 14 amino acids. Germline trimming cut 5 bases from V and 2 bases from J; bases unmatched to any gene: 6. The chain's CDR3 is CASSRQGFTYEQYF. The DNA for the CDR3 is TGTGCCAGCAGTCGACAGGGATTCACCTACGAGCAGTACTTC.

This sequence joins TRBV12-3 or TRBV12-4 and TRBJ2-3; 9 bases match TRBD1. Losses at the gene ends were 8 bases for V and 6 bases for J; bases not matched to a gene: 12. This CDR3 is built from 15 residues. This CDR3 is CASGPWTGDMDTQYF. The CDR3 DNA sequence: TGTGCCAGCGGACCCTGGACAGGGGACATGGATACGCAGTATTTT.

This clonotype was counted between two and nine times. The rearrangement uses TRBV9 and TRBJ2-7, with no clear D. The CDR3 is 15 amino acids. Germline CDR1 is SGDLS and CDR2 is YYNGEE. The V and J ends lost 4 bases and 3 bases respectively, with 17 bases between them. The CDR3 spells CASSRGRSGGYEQYF. The CDR3 bases are TGTGCCAGCAGCCGTGGTCGGTCCGGCGGCTACGAGCAGTACTTC.

This clonotype was detected only a few times. V gene TRBV12-3 or TRBV12-4 combines with J gene TRBJ1-5, with 7 bases identical to TRBD1. CDR3 length equals 15 residues. V lost 5 bases, J lost 3 bases, and 7 bases stayed unmatched. Here the CDR3 DNA reads TGTGCCAGCAGTACAAGGGGACAGTACAATCAGCCCCAGCATTTT. This translates into CASSTRGQYNQPQHF.

This clonotype was found a few times. The rearrangement uses TRBV5-5 and TRBJ2-1, with a tentative D call TRBD1 (6 bases). CDR3 length: 15 residues. V was trimmed by 3 bases and J by 8 bases, leaving 18 bases between them. Germline V gene lookup returns CDR1 SGHKS and CDR2 YYEKEE (reference sequence). Here the CDR3 reads CASSSQGRVIDEQFF. The CDR3 DNA reads as TGTGCCAGCAGCTCACAGGGTAGGGTAATCGATGAGCAGTTCTTC.

The rearrangement uses TRBV6-1 and TRBJ2-1, with a weak D call TRBD1 (6 bases). This CDR3 has 15 amino acids. Trimming left V 6 bases short and J 2 bases short, with 14 bases between. The germline CDR1 and CDR2 sequences are MNHNS and SASEGT. The CDR3 protein is CASSDGTITYNEQFF. CDR3 DNA: TGTGCCAGCAGCGATGGGACAATAACCTACAATGAGCAGTTCTTC.

V and J are TRBV10-1 and TRBJ1-1; D is unclear. V lost 6 bases and J 3 bases, leaving 17 bases between the germline ends. This CDR3 region has 15 residues. Germline CDR1 is WNHNN and CDR2 is SYGVQD (reference sequence). The CDR3 spells CASSVNEGGYTEAFF. In DNA, the CDR3 is TGCGCCAGCAGCGTTAACGAGGGAGGGTACACTGAAGCTTTCTTT.

This clonotype was seen repeatedly, ten times or more. This chain uses TRBV6-4 with TRBJ2-1, with D perhaps matching TRBD2 (6 bases). This CDR3 has 14 amino acids. The germline V gene encodes CDR1 MRHNA and CDR2 SNTAGT. V lost 0 bases to trimming and J lost 6 bases, with 9 bases between them. CDR3 region: CASSDSRRANEQFF. The CDR3 region has the DNA TGTGCCAGCAGTGACTCGAGGAGGGCCAATGAGCAGTTCTTC.

The J gene is TRBJ1-1, the V gene TRBV30; D unclear. This CDR3 comprises 15 residues. Trimming left V 3 bases short and J 1 base short, with 15 bases between. CDR1 and CDR2 from the germline V gene are GTSNPN and SVGIG (reference sequence). The CDR3 spells CAWSRDPHPNTEAFF. Written as DNA, the CDR3 is TGTGCCTGGAGCCGGGATCCTCACCCGAACACTGAAGCTTTCTTT.